These 25 T cell receptor beta chains were sequenced from one sample in a study of PD-1 blockade in classical Hodgkin lymphoma. Each patient experienced a relapse that followed autologous stem cell transplantation, and brentuximab vedotin exposure varied. Some clones are missing from TCRdb's copy, which holds only in-frame ones; the method was immunoSEQ multiplex PCR. The sample includes 70,000 or so clones, 85% to 95% of them seen just once. This sample comprised peripheral blood mononuclear cells (PBMCs), obtained at baseline. The receptors originated from a human donor with classical Hodgkin lymphoma.

This rearrangement joins TRBV27 to TRBJ2-7, with 9 positions matching TRBD1. Germline CDR1 and CDR2: MNHEY and SMNVEV (reference sequence). The CDR3 consists of 17 residues. V gave up 4 bases and J gave up 1 base; unmatched junction bases: 11. The CDR3 DNA sequence: TGTGCCAGCAGTTGGAAATGGGACAGGGTTACGTCCTACGAGCAGTACTTC. This gives the protein CASSWKWDRVTSYEQYF.

The chain uses TRBV28 and TRBJ2-1; weak D call: TRBD2 (5 bases). CDR3 length: 14 amino acids. Germline V lookup: CDR1 MDHEN, CDR2 SYDVKM. The V gene lost 3 bases and the J gene lost 7 bases, with 13 bases spanning the gap. CDR3 residues: CASSFGSGGNEQFF. CDR3 sequence (DNA): TGTGCCAGCAGTTTTGGTTCAGGCGGGAATGAGCAGTTCTTC.

The CDR3 is CASSQTGGGAGANVLTF. As DNA, the CDR3 is TGTGCCAGCAGCCAGACAGGGGGAGGTGCTGGGGCCAACGTCCTGACTTTC. V is TRBV2 and J is TRBJ2-6, with 9 bases matching TRBD1. This CDR3 contains 17 residues. Per germline, CDR1 SNHLY and CDR2 FYNNEI. V lost 6 bases to trimming and J lost 2 bases; unmatched junction nucleotides: 8. Full variable domain (rest looked up from reference TRBV2 and TRBJ2-6): EPEVTQTPSHQVTQMGQEVILRCVPISNHLYFYWYRQILGQKVEFLVSFYNNEISEKSEIFDDQFSVERPDGSNFTLKIRSTKLEDSAMYFCASSQTGGGAGANVLTFGAGSRLTVL.

The J gene is TRBJ2-2, the V gene TRBV7-3; 9 positions agree with TRBD1. CDR3 length equals 16 residues. After removal of 5 bases from V and 1 base from J, the junction contained 5 bases not matched to a gene. CDR1 is SGHTA and CDR2 is FQGTGA in the germline V gene. The CDR3 region is CASSLQGQGNTGELFF. The DNA for the CDR3 is TGTGCCAGCAGCCTACAGGGACAGGGGAACACCGGGGAGCTGTTTTTT.

The rearrangement joins TRBV2 to TRBJ2-1; 9 nucleotides line up with TRBD2. Looked up from germline, CDR1 is SNHLY and CDR2 is FYNNEI. CDR3 length: 15 residues. The V segment lost 7 bases and the J segment 0 bases; nucleotides outside the gene matches: 4. CDR3 sequence (DNA): TGTGCCAGCAAACAACTAGCGGGCTCCTACAATGAGCAGTTCTTC. Protein sequence: CASKQLAGSYNEQFF.

J is TRBJ1-1 and V is TRBV10-3; D may be TRBD1 (6 bases). The germline V gene has CDR1 ENHRY and CDR2 SYGVKD. Trimming left V 2 bases short and J 11 bases short, with 18 bases between. The CDR3 totals 14 residues. CDR3 loop: CAISETGGQFNAFF. The CDR3 region has the DNA TGTGCCATCAGTGAGACCGGGGGGCAATTTAACGCTTTCTTT.

The CDR3 here is CASTETGLSNIQYF. For the CDR3, the DNA is TGTGCCAGTACGGAGACGGGACTCTCAAACATTCAGTACTTC. The chain carries TRBV19 and TRBJ2-4, with a weak D call TRBD2 (6 bases). Germline-derived CDR1 and CDR2 are LNHDA and SQIVND (reference sequence). V gave up 7 bases and J gave up 6 bases, with 16 bases separating them. The CDR3 is 14 residues long.

The chain joins TRBV7-3 to TRBJ2-1; D possibly uses TRBD1 or TRBD2 (6 bases each). The germline V gene has CDR1 SGHTA and CDR2 FQGTGA. CDR3 length equals 15 residues. Trimming took 1 base from V and 4 from J, leaving 11 bases between them. This CDR3 is CASSLIGGAYNEQFF. CDR3 coding DNA: TGTGCCAGCAGCTTAATCGGGGGCGCGTACAATGAGCAGTTCTTC. Looking up the rest from reference TRBV7-3 and TRBJ2-1 gives the full variable domain: GAGVSQTPSNKVTEKGKYVELRCDPISGHTALYWYRQSLGQGPEFLIYFQGTGAADDSGLPNDRFFAVRPEGSVSTLKIQRTERGDSAVYLCASSLIGGAYNEQFFGPGTRLTVL.

The chain combines TRBV5-1 with TRBJ2-1, with 10 nucleotides matching TRBD2. Trimming cost V 2 bases and J 2 bases; bases outside gene matches: 1. The CDR3 sequence is 15 residues long. Germline-derived CDR1 and CDR2 are SGHRS and YFSETQ. CDR3 nucleotide sequence: TGCGCCAGCAGCTTTACTAGCGGGGCCTACAATGAGCAGTTCTTC. Encoded protein: CASSFTSGAYNEQFF.

This chain links TRBV4-3 with TRBJ1-4, with TRBD1 as a possible D gene (6 bases). Trimming removed 0 bases from V and 8 bases from J, with 19 bases in between. The germline V gene encodes CDR1 LGHNA and CDR2 YSLEER. The CDR3 loop spans 17 amino acids. CDR3 in DNA: TGCGCCAGCAGCCAAGACACTGGTGGGGGCTGGGGGGAAAAACTGTTTTTT. Its translation is CASSQDTGGGWGEKLFF.

This chain joins TRBV4-2 and TRBJ2-1; D remains ambiguous. The CDR3 runs to 13 residues. V lost 0 bases and J lost 15, with 15 bases in between. Germline V gene data show CDR1 as LGHNA and CDR2 as YNFKEQ. In nucleotides, the CDR3 is TGTGCCAGCAGCCAAGATTCGAGTAGCACGTGGTTCTTC. It translates to CASSQDSSSTWFF.

This chain joins TRBV9 and TRBJ2-1; TRBD2 agrees at 10 bases. Trimming cost V 1 base and J 4 bases; bases outside gene matches: 8. CDR3 length equals 17 residues. Germline CDR1 is SGDLS and CDR2 is YYNGEE. CDR3 amino acids: CASSVPEGLAEYNEQFF. CDR3 in DNA: TGTGCCAGCAGCGTACCGGAAGGACTAGCGGAGTACAATGAGCAGTTCTTC.

J is TRBJ1-2 and V is TRBV10-3, with D perhaps TRBD1 (5 bases). V was shortened by 3 bases and J by 8 bases, with 16 bases between the two germline ends. CDR3 length: 14 residues. CDR1 is ENHRY, CDR2 SYGVKD, per germline. CDR3 sequence: CAISEGEGRRGYTF. The CDR3 region has the DNA TGTGCCATCAGTGAAGGAGAGGGGCGTCGAGGCTACACCTTC.

The chain couples TRBV19 to TRBJ1-1, with 9 bases identical to TRBD1. From germline, CDR1 is LNHDA and CDR2 SQIVND (reference sequence). V shed 7 bases and J 2 bases; nucleotides not matched to a gene: 5. The CDR3 length is 14 residues. The chain's CDR3 is CASIRDRVNTEAFF. CDR3 coding DNA: TGTGCCAGTATAAGGGACAGGGTAAACACTGAAGCTTTCTTT. The whole variable domain, remainder taken from reference TRBV19 and TRBJ1-1, is DGGITQSPKYLFRKEGQNVTLSCEQNLNHDAMYWYRQDPGQGLRLIYYSQIVNDFQKGDIAEGYSVSREKKESFPLTVTSAQKNPTAFYLCASIRDRVNTEAFFGQGTRLTVV.

V is TRBV4-1 and J is TRBJ2-5; no definite D call. V was cut by 1 base and J by 5 bases, with 2 bases left in between. The CDR3 loop spans 11 amino acids. Germline CDR1 is MGHRA and CDR2 is YSYEKL. The CDR3 spells CASSQAETQYF. The CDR3 nucleotides are TGCGCCAGCAGCCAAGCGGAGACCCAGTACTTC.

The chain uses TRBV28 and TRBJ1-2; D may be TRBD1 (5 bases). V was shortened by 6 bases and J by 3 bases, with 14 bases between the two germline ends. The CDR3 is made up of 14 amino acids. Germline CDR1 MDHEN, CDR2 SYDVKM. CDR3 coding DNA: TGTGCCAGCAGCAGGGAGGGCGTTGACTATGGCTACACCTTC. It encodes CASSREGVDYGYTF.

The CDR3 reads CASSPSLTTNTEAFF. The CDR3 nucleotides are TGTGCCAGCAGCCCCAGCCTCACAACGAACACTGAAGCTTTCTTT. The V call is TRBV7-6, the J call TRBJ1-1; no clear D gene. The CDR3 is 15 residues long. The V end lost 5 bases, the J end lost 1 base, and 14 bases lay between the germline ends. In germline, CDR1 is SGHVS, CDR2 FNYEAQ.

This clone has a single count. The rearrangement uses TRBV13 and TRBJ2-2; unclear D gene. The ends were cut back, 1 base at V and 4 bases at J, with 13 bases in the middle. There are 16 residues in the CDR3. The germline V gene has CDR1 PRHDT and CDR2 FYEKMQ (reference sequence). DNA for the CDR3: TGTGCCAGCAGCTTAGCGGTTAGTTGGGCCACCGGGGAGCTGTTTTTT. Protein product: CASSLAVSWATGELFF.

The chain carries TRBV18 and TRBJ1-4, with 8 bases matching TRBD1. V dropped 6 bases and J dropped 8; count of bases not matched to a gene: 8. Germline V gene lookup returns CDR1 KGHSH and CDR2 LQKENI. The CDR3 runs 14 residues. CDR3 sequence reads: CASSTTGGGEKLFF. CDR3 DNA: TGTGCCAGCTCGACAACAGGGGGAGGGGAAAAACTGTTTTTT.

The chain links TRBV28 to TRBJ2-7; D is perhaps TRBD1 (5 bases). CDR1 and CDR2 from the germline V gene are MDHEN and SYDVKM. This CDR3 has 13 amino acids. Trimming took 3 bases from V and 5 from J, leaving 11 bases between them. In DNA, the CDR3 is TGTGCCAGCAGTTTGGGGCCAGCAGACGAGCAGTACTTC. Translation gives CASSLGPADEQYF.

This chain connects TRBV4-1 to TRBJ2-2, with 11 bases lining up with TRBD2. The V gene's germline CDR1 is MGHRA and CDR2 YSYEKL. The CDR3 covers 17 residues. Losses at the gene ends were 3 bases for V and 1 base for J; bases not matched to a gene: 4. The CDR3 is CASSHFLAGGNTGELFF. CDR3 sequence (DNA): TGCGCCAGCAGCCATTTCCTAGCGGGGGGGAACACCGGGGAGCTGTTTTTT.

The gene calls are TRBV19 and TRBJ2-1; 12 bases line up with TRBD2. The V gene's germline CDR1 is LNHDA and CDR2 SQIVND (reference sequence). This CDR3 contains 18 residues. With 5 bases clipped from V and 0 bases from J, the junction kept 8 bases outside the gene matches. The DNA of the CDR3 is TGTGCCAGTAGTCCGGGACTAGCGGGCCTTTTCTCCTACAATGAGCAGTTCTTC. This translates into CASSPGLAGLFSYNEQFF.

The chain couples TRBV19 to TRBJ1-2; a possible D gene is TRBD1 (5 bases). Trimming took off 7 bases at V and 4 bases at J, with 16 bases between the two ends. CDR1 and CDR2 from the germline V gene are LNHDA and SQIVND (reference sequence). This CDR3 contains 14 residues. DNA for the CDR3: TGTGCCAGTACCGAATCGGGACGGATCTATGGCTACACCTTC. Its translation: CASTESGRIYGYTF.

In this sample, this clone turned up once. This rearrangement joins TRBV4-3 to TRBJ2-5; D is perhaps TRBD2 (5 bases). This CDR3 has 15 residues. V lost 0 bases to trimming and J lost 0 bases, with 8 bases between them. The germline gives CDR1 LGHNA, CDR2 YSLEER. This CDR3 reads CASSQEGGYQETQYF. CDR3 bases: TGCGCCAGCAGCCAAGAAGGCGGGTACCAAGAGACCCAGTACTTC.

V usage is TRBV2 and J usage is TRBJ2-7; no clear D. Germline values: CDR1 SNHLY, CDR2 FYNNEI. This CDR3 contains 11 residues. Trimming stripped 7 bases from V and 5 bases from J, with 9 bases between. CDR3: CASKILNEQYF. CDR3 bases: TGTGCCAGCAAAATCCTGAACGAGCAGTACTTC.